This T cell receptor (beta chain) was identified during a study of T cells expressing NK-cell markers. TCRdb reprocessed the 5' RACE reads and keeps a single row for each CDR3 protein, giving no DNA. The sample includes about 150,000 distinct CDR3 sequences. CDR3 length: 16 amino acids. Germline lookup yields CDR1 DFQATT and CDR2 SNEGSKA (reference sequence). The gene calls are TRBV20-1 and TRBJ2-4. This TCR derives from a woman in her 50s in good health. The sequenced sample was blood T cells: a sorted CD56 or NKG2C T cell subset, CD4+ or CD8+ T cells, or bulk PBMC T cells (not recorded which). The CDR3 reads CSARDPTSHQYGIQYF.